These 5 T cell receptor beta chains share one sample of origin, sequenced in a study of cytomegalovirus exposure and HLA in healthy donors. PCR employed 60 Vbeta and 13 Jbeta primers. Here immunoSEQ multiplex PCR was the method, and the copy in TCRdb shows in-frame clones only, minus some. The data hold about 140,000 clones, with 70% observed a single time. The sequencing input was PBMCs. The source is an older woman in good health and CMV-seropositive.

The chain carries TRBV30 and TRBJ2-2; 7 bases line up with TRBD2. Looked up from germline, CDR1 is GTSNPN and CDR2 is SVGIG (reference sequence). V shed 4 bases, J shed 7 bases, and the junction held 6 bases outside the gene matches. This CDR3 comprises 13 residues. The CDR3 spells CAWKAGKVGELFF. In nucleotides, the CDR3 is TGTGCCTGGAAAGCGGGGAAGGTCGGGGAGCTGTTTTTT.

The chain has TRBV19 and TRBJ2-3; TRBD1 agrees at 8 bases. With 10 bases clipped from V and 3 bases from J, the junction kept 6 bases outside the gene matches. CDR1 and CDR2 (germline): LNHDA, SQIVND (reference sequence). The CDR3 is 13 residues long. The CDR3 region has the DNA TGTGCCACGGGACAGGTACTTACAGATACGCAGTATTTT. It yields the protein CATGQVLTDTQYF. The whole variable domain, remainder taken from reference TRBV19 and TRBJ2-3, is DGGITQSPKYLFRKEGQNVTLSCEQNLNHDAMYWYRQDPGQGLRLIYYSQIVNDFQKGDIAEGYSVSREKKESFPLTVTSAQKNPTAFYLCATGQVLTDTQYFGPGTRLTVL.

This rearrangement joins TRBV28 to TRBJ1-4; D is unresolved. Germline loops: CDR1 MDHEN, CDR2 SYDVKM. The CDR3 is 14 residues long. V was trimmed by 6 bases and J by 7 bases, leaving 15 bases between them. The CDR3 DNA sequence: TGTGCCAGCAGCACCCGGGCGGGCGGTGAAAAACTGTTTTTT. This sequence encodes CASSTRAGGEKLFF.

This sequence joins TRBV6-1 and TRBJ2-7; 14 bases match TRBD2. The CDR3 is 15 amino acids. Trimming at V came to 2 bases and at J to 4 bases, leaving 1 base not matched to a gene. CDR1 MNHNS and CDR2 SASEGT come from the germline V gene. CDR3 in DNA: TGTGCCAGCAGTGAACGACTAGCGGGAGGGTACGAGCAGTACTTC. Protein product: CASSERLAGGYEQYF.

This sequence joins TRBV1 and TRBJ2-7; the table gives TRBD2 as D, unverified against the DNA. TRBV1 is tagged as a pseudogene. The CDR3 loop spans 14 amino acids. DNA for the CDR3: TGCACCAGCAGCGGGACTAGCGGGATGGTGGAGCAGTACTTC. Translation: CTSSGTSGMVEQYF.